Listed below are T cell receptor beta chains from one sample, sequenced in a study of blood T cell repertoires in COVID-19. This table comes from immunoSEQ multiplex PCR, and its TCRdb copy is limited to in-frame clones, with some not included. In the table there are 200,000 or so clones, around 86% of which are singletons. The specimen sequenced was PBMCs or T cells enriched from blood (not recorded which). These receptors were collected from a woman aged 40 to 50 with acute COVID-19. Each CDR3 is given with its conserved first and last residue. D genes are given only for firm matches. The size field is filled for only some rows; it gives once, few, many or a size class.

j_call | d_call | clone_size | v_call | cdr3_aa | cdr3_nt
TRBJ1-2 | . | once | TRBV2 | CASSVEGGGNYGYTF | TGTGCCAGCAGTGTTGAGGGAGGGGGGAACTATGGCTACACCTTC
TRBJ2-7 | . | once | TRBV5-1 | CASSTTGTETYEQYF | TGCGCCAGCAGCACCACCGGGACTGAAACCTACGAGCAGTACTTC
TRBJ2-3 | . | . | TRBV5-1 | CASALLGRGIPSTDTQYF | TGCGCCAGCGCATTACTAGGAAGAGGGATCCCTAGCACAGATACGCAGTATTTT
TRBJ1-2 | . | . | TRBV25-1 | CASSEYQGFDYGYTF | TGTGCCAGCAGTGAATATCAGGGTTTTGACTATGGCTACACCTTC
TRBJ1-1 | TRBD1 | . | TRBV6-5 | CASRDEGQGLAEAFF | TGTGCCAGCAGGGACGAAGGACAGGGATTGGCTGAAGCTTTCTTT
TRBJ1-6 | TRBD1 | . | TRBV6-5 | CASRTGSSPLHF | TGTGCCAGCAGGACAGGGAGCTCACCCCTCCACTTT
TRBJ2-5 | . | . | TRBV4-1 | CASSLLRSETQYF | TGCGCCAGCAGCCTTCTGCGATCGGAGACCCAGTACTTC
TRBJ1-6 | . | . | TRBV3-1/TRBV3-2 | CASSHDGEDPLHF | TGTGCCAGCAGCCACGATGGCGAGGATCCCCTCCACTTT
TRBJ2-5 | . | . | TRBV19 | CASSIGVAGETQYF | TGTGCCAGTAGTATCGGGGTAGCTGGAGAGACCCAGTACTTC
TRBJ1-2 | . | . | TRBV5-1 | CASSLALLGAYGYTF | TGCGCCAGCAGCTTGGCTTTATTGGGGGCTTATGGCTACACCTTC
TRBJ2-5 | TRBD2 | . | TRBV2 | CASSEALAGLQETQYF | TGTGCCAGCAGTGAAGCGCTAGCGGGGCTACAAGAGACCCAGTACTTC
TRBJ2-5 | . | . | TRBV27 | CASSLLTGETQYF | TGTGCCAGCAGTTTATTGACAGGCGAGACCCAGTACTTC
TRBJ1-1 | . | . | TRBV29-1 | CSVGDSEGVANTEAFF | TGCAGCGTTGGCGACAGCGAAGGTGTCGCGAACACTGAAGCTTTCTTT
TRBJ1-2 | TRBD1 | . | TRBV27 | CASSWTGLSYGYTF | TGTGCCAGCAGCTGGACAGGGTTAAGCTATGGCTACACCTTC
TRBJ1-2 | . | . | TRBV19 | CASSASVRNLYGYTF | TGTGCCAGTAGTGCCAGCGTGCGAAACCTTTATGGCTACACCTTC
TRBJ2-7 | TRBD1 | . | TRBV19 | CASSTGTGSYEQYF | TGTGCCAGTAGTACCGGGACAGGCTCCTACGAGCAGTACTTC
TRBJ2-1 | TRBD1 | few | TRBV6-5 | CASKRQGANNEQFF | TGTGCCAGCAAAAGACAGGGGGCAAACAATGAGCAGTTCTTC
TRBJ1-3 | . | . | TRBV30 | CAWSVRGSSGNTIYF | TGTGCCTGGAGTGTACGAGGGAGCTCTGGAAACACCATATATTTT
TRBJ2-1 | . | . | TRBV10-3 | CAIGWGPENEQFF | TGTGCCATCGGCTGGGGGCCGGAAAATGAGCAGTTCTTC
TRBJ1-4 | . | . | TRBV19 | CASSSMTGGNEKLFF | TGTGCCAGTAGTTCGATGACAGGTGGTAATGAAAAACTGTTTTTT
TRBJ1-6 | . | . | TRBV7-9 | CASSYPGGGRGSPLHF | TGTGCCAGCAGCTATCCTGGTGGTGGCCGAGGGTCACCCCTCCACTTT
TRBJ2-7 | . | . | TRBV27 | CASGLDNAYEQYF | TGTGCCAGCGGCCTGGACAATGCCTACGAGCAGTACTTC
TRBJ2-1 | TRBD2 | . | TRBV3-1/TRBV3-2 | CASSLRTSGVAEQFF | TGTGCCAGCAGCCTTCGGACTAGCGGGGTTGCGGAGCAGTTCTTC
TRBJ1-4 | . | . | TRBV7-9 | CASSLGLSVPRGTNEKLFF | TGTGCCAGCAGCTTAGGGTTATCGGTCCCACGAGGCACTAATGAAAAACTGTTTTTT
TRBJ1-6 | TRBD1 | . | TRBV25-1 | CASRGDRDLNSPLHF | TGTGCCAGCAGGGGCGACAGGGACCTTAATTCACCCCTCCACTTT
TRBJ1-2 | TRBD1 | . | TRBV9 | CASSESTGVTNYGYTF | TGTGCCAGCAGCGAAAGTACAGGGGTAACTAACTATGGCTACACCTTC
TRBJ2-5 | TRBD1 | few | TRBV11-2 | CASSLDRGFQETQYF | TGTGCCAGCAGCTTAGACAGGGGGTTCCAAGAGACCCAGTACTTC
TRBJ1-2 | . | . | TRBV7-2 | CASSLQGKVGYTF | TGTGCCAGCAGCTTACAGGGAAAGGTTGGCTACACCTTC
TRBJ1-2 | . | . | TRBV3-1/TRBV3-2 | CASTRKGNSGYTF | TGTGCCAGCACACGAAAGGGGAACTCTGGCTACACCTTC
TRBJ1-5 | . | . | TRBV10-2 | CASSEGPLSGQPQHF | TGCGCCAGCAGTGAGGGCCCTCTTTCAGGACAGCCCCAGCATTTT
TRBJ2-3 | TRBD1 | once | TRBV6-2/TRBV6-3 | CASSFGTGSSTDTQYF | TGTGCCAGCAGTTTCGGGACAGGATCTAGCACAGATACGCAGTATTTT
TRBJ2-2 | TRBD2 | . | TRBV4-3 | CASSQDLRGKNTGELFF | TGCGCCAGCAGCCAAGATTTGCGGGGGAAGAACACCGGGGAGCTGTTTTTT
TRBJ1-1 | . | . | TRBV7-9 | CASSQGSNTEAFF | TGTGCCAGCAGTCAGGGGTCGAACACTGAAGCTTTCTTT
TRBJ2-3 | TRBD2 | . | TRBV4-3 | CASSQDSASGGSTDTQYF | TGCGCCAGCAGCCAAGATTCGGCTAGCGGGGGGAGCACAGATACGCAGTATTTT
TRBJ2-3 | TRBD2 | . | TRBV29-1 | CSVALGGTDTQYF | TGCAGCGTTGCTTTGGGGGGGACAGATACGCAGTATTTT
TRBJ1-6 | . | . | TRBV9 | CVSSPLVGSNSPLHF | TGTGTCAGCAGCCCCCTGGTGGGGAGTAATTCACCCCTCCACTTT
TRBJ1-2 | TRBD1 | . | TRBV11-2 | CASSQNWDRAYGYTF | TGTGCCAGCAGCCAAAATTGGGACAGGGCCTATGGCTACACCTTC
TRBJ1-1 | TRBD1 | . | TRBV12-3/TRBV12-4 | CASRTDRGPEAFF | TGTGCCAGCAGAACGGACAGGGGACCTGAAGCTTTCTTT
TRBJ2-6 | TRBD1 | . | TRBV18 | CASSPRGQSSGANVLTF | TGTGCCAGCTCACCACGGGGACAGAGCTCTGGGGCCAACGTCCTGACTTTC
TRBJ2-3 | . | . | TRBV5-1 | CASSLGGKRTDTQYF | TGCGCCAGCAGCTTGGGAGGGAAACGCACAGATACGCAGTATTTT
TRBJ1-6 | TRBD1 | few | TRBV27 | CASSSPTGASYNSPLHF | TGTGCCAGCAGTTCGCCGACAGGGGCATCCTATAATTCACCCCTCCACTTT
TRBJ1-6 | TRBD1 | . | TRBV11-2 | CASSSTTGINSPLHF | TGTGCCAGCAGCTCCACGACAGGGATTAATTCACCCCTCCACTTT
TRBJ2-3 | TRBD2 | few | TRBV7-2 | CASSFRLAGAADTQYF | TGTGCCAGCAGCTTTAGGTTAGCGGGGGCGGCAGATACGCAGTATTTT
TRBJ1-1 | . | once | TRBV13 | CASSYRQFTEAFF | TGTGCCAGCAGCTACCGACAGTTCACTGAAGCTTTCTTT
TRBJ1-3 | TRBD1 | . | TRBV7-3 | CASSPTGHSGNTIYF | TGTGCCAGCAGCCCGACAGGGCACTCTGGAAACACCATATATTTT
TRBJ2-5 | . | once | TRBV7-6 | CASSFSLKTQETQYF | TGTGCCAGCAGCTTTAGCCTGAAGACGCAAGAGACCCAGTACTTC
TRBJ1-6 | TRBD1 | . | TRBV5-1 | CASSLVVISTGDSPLHF | TGCGCCAGCAGCTTGGTAGTTATATCTACAGGGGATTCACCCCTCCACTTT
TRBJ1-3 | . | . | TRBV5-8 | CASSLTGSLYF | TGTGCCAGCAGCTTGACAGGGTCCTTATATTTT
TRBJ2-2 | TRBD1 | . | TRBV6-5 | CATMTGGIVGELFF | TGTGCCACCATGACAGGGGGCATCGTCGGGGAGCTGTTTTTT
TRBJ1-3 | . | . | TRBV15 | CATSRYGKGDKGNTIYF | TGTGCCACCAGCAGATACGGCAAAGGGGATAAGGGAAACACCATATATTTT
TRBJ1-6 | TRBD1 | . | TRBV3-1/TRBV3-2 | CASSQGDRLGSPLHF | TGTGCCAGCAGCCAAGGGGACAGGCTAGGATCACCCCTCCACTTT
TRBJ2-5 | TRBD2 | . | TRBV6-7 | CASSYSNPPSGGETQYF | TGTGCCAGCAGTTACTCGAACCCGCCGTCGGGGGGGGAGACCCAGTACTTC
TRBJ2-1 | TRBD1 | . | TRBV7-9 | CASSFEIDRGLYNEQFF | TGTGCCAGCAGCTTTGAAATCGACAGGGGGCTCTACAATGAGCAGTTCTTC
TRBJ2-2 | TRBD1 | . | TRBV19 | CASSISGQGASGGELFF | TGTGCCAGTAGTATTTCTGGACAGGGTGCGTCGGGCGGGGAGCTGTTTTTT
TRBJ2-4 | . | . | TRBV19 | CASSIGGEPGHIQYF | TGTGCCAGTAGTATAGGGGGGGAGCCGGGACACATTCAGTACTTC